The text below deals with one TCR beta chain. Its specificity is unknown. Time point meaning: cycle 4 day 1 (C4D1), after less than 7 weeks of nivolumab. Relapse after autologous stem cell transplantation occurred in every patient, and brentuximab vedotin exposure varied. Magnetic negative selection served to purify CD4+ T cells out of PBMCs that had been thawed. TCRdb's table, derived via immunoSEQ multiplex PCR, lists solely in-frame clones and lacks some. The sample has fewer than 25,000 clones; 75% to 90% are singletons. CDR1 KGHSH and CDR2 LQKENI come from the germline V gene. This CDR3 comprises 12 residues. The ends lost 5 bases at V and 7 bases at J; junction bases unmatched: 3. The data belong to a study of PD-1 blockade in classical Hodgkin lymphoma. Study summary: On a schedule of every 2 weeks, patients received nivolumab 3 mg/kg intravenously.

General study points: A significant rise in TCR diversity was seen by C4D1 for CD4+ cells but not for CD8+ cells. Newly diagnosed patients reportedly had lower baseline TCR diversity than healthy donors. Similar baseline diversity was found in complete responders and newly diagnosed patients.

The chain couples TRBV18 to TRBJ1-1, with TRBD1 identical over 8 bases. Sequenced here: CD4+ T cells from blood, sampled before the fourth cycle of nivolumab. This TCR was recovered from a human donor with classical Hodgkin lymphoma. The CDR3: CASSTDRVEAFF. As DNA, the CDR3 is TGTGCCAGCTCAACGGACAGGGTTGAAGCTTTCTTT.